This TCR beta chain comes out of a study of blood T cells in healthy people across ages. PCR was performed a second time for roughly 7 to 11 cycles using a sample-barcoded 5' primer and a J-beta primer mix. From each sample, at least 2.5 million paired-end reads containing CDR3 were obtained. Via MiXCR, TCRdb re-called the 5' RACE reads, giving one row per CDR3 protein. The sample shows 850,000 to 1,000,000 distinct CDR3 sequences, 45% to 60% of them seen only once. This CDR3 has 14 amino acids. Trimming cost V 6 bases and J 3 bases; bases outside gene matches: 8. From germline, CDR1 is MNHNY and CDR2 SVGAGI (reference sequence). Study results and caveats: Among T cells, TCR beta diversity per million cells dropped roughly linearly as age rose.

Of note for this clonotype: Its antigen is not known.

The authors isolated at least 7 million PBMCs per sample. This rearrangement joins TRBV6-6 to TRBJ2-7, with TRBD1 matching over 7 bases. Sequenced sample: blood. This TCR came from a woman in her fifties or sixties in good health. The CDR3 region is CASRAETGFYEQYF. Here the CDR3 DNA reads TGTGCCAGCAGAGCCGAGACAGGGTTCTACGAGCAGTACTTC.